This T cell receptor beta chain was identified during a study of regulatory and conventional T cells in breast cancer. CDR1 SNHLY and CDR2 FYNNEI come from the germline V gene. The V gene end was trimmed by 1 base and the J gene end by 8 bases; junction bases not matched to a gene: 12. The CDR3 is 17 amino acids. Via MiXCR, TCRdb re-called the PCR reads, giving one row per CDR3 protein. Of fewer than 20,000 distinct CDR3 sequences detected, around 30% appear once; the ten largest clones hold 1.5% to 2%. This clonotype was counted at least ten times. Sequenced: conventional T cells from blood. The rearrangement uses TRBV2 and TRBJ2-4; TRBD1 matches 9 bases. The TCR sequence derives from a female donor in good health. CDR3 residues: CASSEGPLGQGFYIQYF. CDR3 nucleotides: TGTGCCAGCAGTGAAGGCCCTCTAGGACAGGGGTTTTACATTCAGTACTTC.